The entry that follows covers one TCR beta chain sequence. This sample is drawn from a study of control samples from healthy donors and cancer patients. Clones were sequenced by immunoSEQ multiplex PCR, and TCRdb holds only the in-frame ones, with some missing. The sample lists approximately 99,000 clones, about 80% occurring once. Germline CDR1 is MNHEY and CDR2 is SVGEGT. V was shortened by 5 bases and J by 0 bases, with 13 bases between the two germline ends. This CDR3 is built from 16 residues. This sequence was found in a man younger than 35 in good health. The sample was blood. J is TRBJ1-4 and V is TRBV6-2 or TRBV6-3; unclear D gene. The CDR3 coding sequence is TGTGCCAGCAGTCCGGACCGGCCTGCAACTAATGAAAAACTGTTTTTT. Its protein is CASSPDRPATNEKLFF.